This TCR beta chain stems from a study of shared clonotypes between healthy human individuals. At the level of the study: Each donor had three CD4 naive, three CD4 memory, two CD8 naive and one CD8 memory plate.

The donors were all Caucasian adults (living in Nashville, Tennessee). Deep-level settings were used for running the assay. As handled by the study authors: With immunoSEQ giving junction-only sequences and no quality scores, filtering differed. Repertoires were generated with immunoSEQ multiplex PCR, while TCRdb's copy carries only in-frame clones and drops some. D and trimming were read from the DNA, whereas the V and J calls and clone size are those reported in that table. The sample shows roughly 700,000 clones, roughly 70% of them seen only once. There are 14 residues in the CDR3. V was pared by 6 bases and J by 1 base, with 2 bases of the junction left unmatched. Germline loops: CDR1 MDHEN, CDR2 SYDVKM.

Sequenced: memory CD4+ T cells sorted from blood. Described subset: CD45RA-negative fraction. This TCR came from a woman in her twenties or thirties in good health. The V and J genes are TRBV28 and TRBJ1-5, with 8 bases lining up with TRBD1. The CDR3 sequence is CASSQGASNQPQHF. The CDR3 DNA reads as TGTGCCAGCAGCCAGGGGGCCAGCAATCAGCCCCAGCATTTT.